The sequence of this TCR beta chain was determined in a study of T cells expressing NK-cell markers. Study context: Sorted T-cell subsets CD3+CD56+NKG2C+, CD3+CD56+NKG2C- and CD3+CD56-NKG2C+ were TCR beta-sequenced.

From its re-call of the 5' RACE reads, TCRdb lists each CDR3 protein once, without DNA. Across 300,000 to 500,000 distinct CDR3 sequences, the top ten clones capture around 10% of the sample. Germline loops: CDR1 DFQATT, CDR2 SNEGSKA (reference sequence). The CDR3 runs 14 residues. About this clonotype itself: Its target is not known.

The study's findings and limits: Whether expanded NKG2C+ T cell clones recognized HCMV stayed uncertain.

This TCR was sampled from a woman between 50 and 59 years old in good health. The chain couples TRBV20-1 to TRBJ2-2; the TCRdb call, TRBD1, lacks DNA for checking. The sequenced sample was blood T cells: a sorted CD56 or NKG2C T cell subset, CD4+ or CD8+ T cells, or bulk PBMC T cells (not recorded which). CDR3 sequence: CSAIKGAVAGELFF.